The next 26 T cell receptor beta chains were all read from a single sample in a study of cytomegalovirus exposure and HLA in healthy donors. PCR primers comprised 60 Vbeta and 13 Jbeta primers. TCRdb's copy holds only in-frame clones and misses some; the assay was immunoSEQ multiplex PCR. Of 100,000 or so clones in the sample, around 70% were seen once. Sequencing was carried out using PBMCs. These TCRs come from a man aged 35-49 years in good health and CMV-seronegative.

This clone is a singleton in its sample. CDR3 sequence: CASSDSGLAGAGRAQYF. In DNA, the CDR3 is TGCGCCAGCAGTGATTCGGGCCTAGCGGGAGCGGGCAGGGCGCAGTATTTT. The chain carries TRBV10-1 and TRBJ2-3; 10 nucleotides align to TRBD2. The CDR3 loop spans 17 amino acids. Germline V gene lookup returns CDR1 WNHNN and CDR2 SYGVQD (reference sequence). V was pared by 3 bases and J by 10 bases, with 16 bases of the junction left unmatched.

CDR3 nucleotide sequence: TGCGCCAGCAGCCAAGATCACAGGGACTACGAGCAGTACTTC. This sequence encodes CASSQDHRDYEQYF. The V call is TRBV4-1, the J call TRBJ2-7; D is possibly TRBD1 (6 bases). Trimming took 0 bases from V and 3 from J, leaving 9 bases between them. The length of the CDR3 is 14 residues. The germline V gene has CDR1 MGHRA and CDR2 YSYEKL.

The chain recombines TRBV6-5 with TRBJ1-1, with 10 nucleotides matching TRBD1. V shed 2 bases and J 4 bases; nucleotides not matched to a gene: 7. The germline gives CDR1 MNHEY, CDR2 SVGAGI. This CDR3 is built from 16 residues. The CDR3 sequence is CASSYLGTGVTTEAFF. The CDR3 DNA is TGTGCCAGCAGTTACCTGGGGACAGGGGTTACCACTGAAGCTTTCTTT.

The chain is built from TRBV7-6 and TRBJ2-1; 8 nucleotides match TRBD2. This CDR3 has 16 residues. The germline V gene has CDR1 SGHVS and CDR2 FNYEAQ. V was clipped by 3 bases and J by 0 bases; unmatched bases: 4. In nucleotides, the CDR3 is TGTGCCAGCAGCTTGACTAGCGCCAGCTCCTACAATGAGCAGTTCTTC. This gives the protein CASSLTSASSYNEQFF.

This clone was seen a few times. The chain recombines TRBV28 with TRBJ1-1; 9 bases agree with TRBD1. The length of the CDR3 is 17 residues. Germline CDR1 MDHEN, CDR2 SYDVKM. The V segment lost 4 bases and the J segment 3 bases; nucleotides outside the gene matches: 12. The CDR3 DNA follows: TGTGCCAGCAGTTCTGTAAACCTATGGGACAGGGACACTGAAGCTTTCTTT. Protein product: CASSSVNLWDRDTEAFF.

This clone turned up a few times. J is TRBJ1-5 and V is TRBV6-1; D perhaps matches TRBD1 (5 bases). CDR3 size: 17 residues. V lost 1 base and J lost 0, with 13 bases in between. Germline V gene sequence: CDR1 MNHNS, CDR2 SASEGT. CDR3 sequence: CASSEGGGAYSNQPQHF. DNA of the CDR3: TGTGCCAGCAGTGAAGGGGGCGGAGCCTATAGCAATCAGCCCCAGCATTTT.

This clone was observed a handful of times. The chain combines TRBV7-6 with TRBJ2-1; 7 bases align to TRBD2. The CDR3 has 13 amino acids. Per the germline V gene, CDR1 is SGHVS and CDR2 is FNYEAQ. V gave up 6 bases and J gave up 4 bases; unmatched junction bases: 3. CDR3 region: CASSTGGYNEQFF. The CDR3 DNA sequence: TGTGCCAGCAGTACGGGAGGTTACAATGAGCAGTTCTTC.

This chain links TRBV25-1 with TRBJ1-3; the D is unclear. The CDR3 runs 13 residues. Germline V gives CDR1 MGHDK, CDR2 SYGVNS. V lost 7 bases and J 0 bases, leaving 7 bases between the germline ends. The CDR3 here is CASTYSSGNTIYF. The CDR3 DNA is TGTGCCAGCACGTATAGCTCTGGAAACACCATATATTTT.

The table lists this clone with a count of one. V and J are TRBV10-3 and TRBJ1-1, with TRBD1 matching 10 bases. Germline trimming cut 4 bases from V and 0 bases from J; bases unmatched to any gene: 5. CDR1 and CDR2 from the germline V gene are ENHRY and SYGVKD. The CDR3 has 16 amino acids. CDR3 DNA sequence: TGTGCCATCAGTGGGGGACAGGGGTCTTTGAACACTGAAGCTTTCTTT. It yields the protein CAISGGQGSLNTEAFF.

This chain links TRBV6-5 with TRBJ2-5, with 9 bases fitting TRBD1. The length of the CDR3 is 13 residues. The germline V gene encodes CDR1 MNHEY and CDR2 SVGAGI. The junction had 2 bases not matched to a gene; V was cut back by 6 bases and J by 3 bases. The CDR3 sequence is CASRTGGEETQYF. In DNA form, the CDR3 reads TGTGCCAGCAGGACAGGGGGGGAAGAGACCCAGTACTTC.

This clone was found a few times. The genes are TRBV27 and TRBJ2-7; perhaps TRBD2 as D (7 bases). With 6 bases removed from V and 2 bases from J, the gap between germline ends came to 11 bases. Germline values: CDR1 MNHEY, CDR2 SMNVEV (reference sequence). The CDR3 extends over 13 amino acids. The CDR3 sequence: CASSRGATYEQYF. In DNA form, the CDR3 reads TGTGCCAGCAGCCGGGGGGCGACCTACGAGCAGTACTTC.

The CDR3 spells CASSLAGGSSYEQYF. CDR3 coding DNA: TGTGCCAGCAGCTTAGCAGGCGGGTCTTCCTACGAGCAGTACTTC. The gene calls are TRBV7-8 and TRBJ2-7; perhaps TRBD2 as D (5 bases). There are 15 residues in the CDR3. The V gene lost 0 bases and the J gene lost 1 base, with 10 bases spanning the gap. Per the germline V gene, CDR1 is SGHVS and CDR2 is FQNEAQ.

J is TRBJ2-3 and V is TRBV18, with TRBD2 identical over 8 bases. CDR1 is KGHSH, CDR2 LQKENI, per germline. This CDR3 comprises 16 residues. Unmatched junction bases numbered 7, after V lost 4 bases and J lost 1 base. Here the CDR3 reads CASSHPETSGTDTQYF. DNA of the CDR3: TGTGCCAGCTCACACCCCGAGACTAGCGGCACAGATACGCAGTATTTT.

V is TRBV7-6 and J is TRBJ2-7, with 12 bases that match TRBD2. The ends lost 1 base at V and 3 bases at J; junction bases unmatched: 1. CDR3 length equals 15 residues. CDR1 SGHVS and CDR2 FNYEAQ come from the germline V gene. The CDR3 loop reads CASSLGTSGIYEQYF. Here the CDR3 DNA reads TGTGCCAGCAGCTTAGGGACTAGCGGGATCTACGAGCAGTACTTC.

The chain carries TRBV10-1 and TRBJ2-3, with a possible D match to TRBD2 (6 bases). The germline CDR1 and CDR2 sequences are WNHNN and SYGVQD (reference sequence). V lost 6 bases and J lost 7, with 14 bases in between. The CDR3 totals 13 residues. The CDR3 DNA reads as TGCGCCAGCAGGGGCCGGGACTCTAATACGCAGTATTTT. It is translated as CASRGRDSNTQYF.

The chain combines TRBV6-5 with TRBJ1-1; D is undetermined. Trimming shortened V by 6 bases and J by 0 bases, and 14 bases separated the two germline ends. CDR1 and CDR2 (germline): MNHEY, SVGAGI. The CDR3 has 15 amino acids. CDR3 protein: CASRSVRVLNTEAFF. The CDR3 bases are TGTGCCAGCAGAAGCGTCCGGGTTTTGAACACTGAAGCTTTCTTT.

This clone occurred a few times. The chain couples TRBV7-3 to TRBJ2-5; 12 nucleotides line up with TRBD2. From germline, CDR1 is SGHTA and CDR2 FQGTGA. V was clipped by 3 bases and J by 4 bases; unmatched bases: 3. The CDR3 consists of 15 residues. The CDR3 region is CASSLTLAGGETQYF. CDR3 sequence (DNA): TGTGCCAGCAGCTTGACACTAGCGGGGGGAGAGACCCAGTACTTC.

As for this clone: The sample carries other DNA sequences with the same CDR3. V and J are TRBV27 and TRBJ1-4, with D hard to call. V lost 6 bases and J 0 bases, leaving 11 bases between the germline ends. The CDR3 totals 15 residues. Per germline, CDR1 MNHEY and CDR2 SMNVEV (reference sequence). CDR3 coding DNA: TGTGCCAGCAGAGCCGACACTGCAACTAATGAAAAACTGTTTTTT. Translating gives CASRADTATNEKLFF. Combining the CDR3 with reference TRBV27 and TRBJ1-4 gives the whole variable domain EAQVTQNPRYLITVTGKKLTVTCSQNMNHEYMSWYRQDPGLGLRQIYYSMNVEVTDKGDVPEGYKVSRKEKRNFPLILESPSPNQTSLYFCASRADTATNEKLFFGSGTQLSVL.

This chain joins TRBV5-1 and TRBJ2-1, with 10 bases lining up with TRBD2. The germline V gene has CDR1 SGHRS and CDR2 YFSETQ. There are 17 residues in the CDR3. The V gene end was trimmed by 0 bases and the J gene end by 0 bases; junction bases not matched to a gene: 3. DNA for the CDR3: TGCGCCAGCAGCTTGGTCCCTAGCGGGAGCTCCTACAATGAGCAGTTCTTC. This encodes CASSLVPSGSSYNEQFF. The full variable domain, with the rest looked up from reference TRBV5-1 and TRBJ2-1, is KAGVTQTPRYLIKTRGQQVTLSCSPISGHRSVSWYQQTPGQGLQFLFEYFSETQRNKGNFPGRFSGRQFSNSRSEMNVSTLELGDSALYLCASSLVPSGSSYNEQFFGPGTRLTVL.

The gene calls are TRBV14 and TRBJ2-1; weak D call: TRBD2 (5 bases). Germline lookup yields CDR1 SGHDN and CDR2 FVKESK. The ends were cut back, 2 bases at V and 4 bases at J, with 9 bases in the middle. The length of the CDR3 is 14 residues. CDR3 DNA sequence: TGTGCCAGCAGCCAATCCCCGGGGTACAATGAGCAGTTCTTC. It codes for CASSQSPGYNEQFF.

The CDR3 region is CASSEVRSGELFF. The CDR3, as DNA: TGTGCCAGCAGTGAAGTTCGGAGCGGGGAGCTGTTTTTT. The chain combines TRBV6-1 with TRBJ2-2; D gene unclear. Germline V CDR1 and CDR2: MNHNS, SASEGT. The CDR3 runs to 13 residues. Trimming removed 1 base from V and 7 bases from J, with 7 bases in between.

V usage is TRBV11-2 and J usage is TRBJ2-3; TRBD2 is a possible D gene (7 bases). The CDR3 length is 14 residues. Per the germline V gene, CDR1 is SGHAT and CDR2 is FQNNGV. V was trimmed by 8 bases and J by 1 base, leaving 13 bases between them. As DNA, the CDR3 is TGTGCCAGCCAAGGGGGGGGAGGCACAGATACGCAGTATTTT. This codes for CASQGGGGTDTQYF.

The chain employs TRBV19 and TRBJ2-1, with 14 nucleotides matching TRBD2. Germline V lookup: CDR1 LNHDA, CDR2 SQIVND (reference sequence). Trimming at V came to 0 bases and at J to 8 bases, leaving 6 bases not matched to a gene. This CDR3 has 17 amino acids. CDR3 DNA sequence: TGTGCCAGTAGTATAGAGAAGACTAGCGGGGGGGCCGATGAGCAGTTCTTC. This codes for CASSIEKTSGGADEQFF.

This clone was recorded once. This CDR3 reads CASSTSGTGLSGANVLTF. The CDR3, as DNA: TGCGCCAGCAGCACCTCCGGGACAGGGCTCTCTGGGGCCAACGTCCTGACTTTC. The rearrangement links TRBV5-1 to TRBJ2-6, with 9 bases matching TRBD1. Germline values: CDR1 SGHRS, CDR2 YFSETQ. With 4 bases clipped from V and 0 bases from J, the junction kept 8 bases outside the gene matches. The CDR3 loop spans 18 amino acids. Using reference TRBV5-1 and TRBJ2-6 for the parts outside the CDR3, the full variable domain is KAGVTQTPRYLIKTRGQQVTLSCSPISGHRSVSWYQQTPGQGLQFLFEYFSETQRNKGNFPGRFSGRQFSNSRSEMNVSTLELGDSALYLCASSTSGTGLSGANVLTFGAGSRLTVL.

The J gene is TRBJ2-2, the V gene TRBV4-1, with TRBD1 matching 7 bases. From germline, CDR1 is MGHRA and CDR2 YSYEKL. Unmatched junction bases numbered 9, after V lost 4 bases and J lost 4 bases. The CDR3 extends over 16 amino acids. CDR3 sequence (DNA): TGCGCCAGCAGCCCCCAAGGACAGGCTGGCACCGGGGAGCTGTTTTTT. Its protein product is CASSPQGQAGTGELFF.

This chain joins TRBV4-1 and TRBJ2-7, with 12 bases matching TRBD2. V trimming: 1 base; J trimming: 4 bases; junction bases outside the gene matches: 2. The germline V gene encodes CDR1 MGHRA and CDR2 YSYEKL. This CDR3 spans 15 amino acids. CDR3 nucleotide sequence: TGCGCCAGCAGCCAAGCACTAGCGGGAGGTTACGAGCAGTACTTC. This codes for CASSQALAGGYEQYF.